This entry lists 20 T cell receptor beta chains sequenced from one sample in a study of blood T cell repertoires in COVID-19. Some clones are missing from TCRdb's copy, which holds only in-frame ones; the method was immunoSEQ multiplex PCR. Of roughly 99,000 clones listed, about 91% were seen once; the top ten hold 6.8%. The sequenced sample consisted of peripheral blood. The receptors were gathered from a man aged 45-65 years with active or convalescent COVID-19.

CDR3 sequence (DNA): TGTGCCAGCAGTGAATGGGCCAACCGAAACTATGGCTACACCTTC. This codes for CASSEWANRNYGYTF. V gene TRBV2 combines with J gene TRBJ1-2; D gene unclear. The CDR3 is 15 residues long. The germline CDR1 and CDR2 sequences are SNHLY and FYNNEI. V was shortened by 2 bases and J by 2 bases, with 12 bases between the two germline ends.

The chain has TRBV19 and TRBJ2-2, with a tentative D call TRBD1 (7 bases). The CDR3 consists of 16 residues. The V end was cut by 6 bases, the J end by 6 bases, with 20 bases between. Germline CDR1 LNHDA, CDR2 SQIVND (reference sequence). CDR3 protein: CASSWRRGRSSGELFF. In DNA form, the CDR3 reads TGTGCCAGTAGCTGGAGGAGGGGGCGTTCTTCCGGGGAGCTGTTTTTT. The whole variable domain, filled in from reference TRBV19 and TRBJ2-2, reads DGGITQSPKYLFRKEGQNVTLSCEQNLNHDAMYWYRQDPGQGLRLIYYSQIVNDFQKGDIAEGYSVSREKKESFPLTVTSAQKNPTAFYLCASSWRRGRSSGELFFGEGSRLTVL.

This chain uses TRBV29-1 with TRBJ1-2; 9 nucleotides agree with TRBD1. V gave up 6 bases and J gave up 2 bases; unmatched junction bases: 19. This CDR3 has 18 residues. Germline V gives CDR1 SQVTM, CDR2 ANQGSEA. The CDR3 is CSVVSGTGTPSTNYGYTF. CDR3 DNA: TGCAGCGTGGTAAGCGGGACAGGGACTCCCTCCACCAACTATGGCTACACCTTC.

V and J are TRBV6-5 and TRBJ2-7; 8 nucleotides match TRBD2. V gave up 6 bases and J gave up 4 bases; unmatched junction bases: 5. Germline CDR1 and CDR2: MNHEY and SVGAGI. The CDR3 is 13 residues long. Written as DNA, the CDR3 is TGTGCCAGCAGGGGACTAGTAGCGTACGAGCAGTACTTC. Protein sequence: CASRGLVAYEQYF.

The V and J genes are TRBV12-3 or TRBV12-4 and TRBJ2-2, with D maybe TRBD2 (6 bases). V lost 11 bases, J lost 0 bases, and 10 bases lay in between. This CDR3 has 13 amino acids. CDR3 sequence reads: CAVGSANTGELFF. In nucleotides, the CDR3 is TGTGCCGTCGGGAGTGCGAACACCGGGGAGCTGTTTTTT.

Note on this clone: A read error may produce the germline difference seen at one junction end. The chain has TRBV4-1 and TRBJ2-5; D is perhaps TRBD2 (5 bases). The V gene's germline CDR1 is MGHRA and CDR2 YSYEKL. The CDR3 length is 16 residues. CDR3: CASSQVLRANQETRYF. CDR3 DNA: TGCGCCAGCAGCCAAGTTCTGAGGGCGAATCAAGAGACCCGGTACTTC.

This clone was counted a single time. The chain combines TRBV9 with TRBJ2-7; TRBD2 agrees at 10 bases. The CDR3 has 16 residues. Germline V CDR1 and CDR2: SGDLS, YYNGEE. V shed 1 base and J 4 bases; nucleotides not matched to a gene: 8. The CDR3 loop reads CASSVSSGRALYEQYF. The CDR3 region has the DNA TGTGCCAGCAGCGTATCGAGCGGGAGGGCCCTATACGAGCAGTACTTC.

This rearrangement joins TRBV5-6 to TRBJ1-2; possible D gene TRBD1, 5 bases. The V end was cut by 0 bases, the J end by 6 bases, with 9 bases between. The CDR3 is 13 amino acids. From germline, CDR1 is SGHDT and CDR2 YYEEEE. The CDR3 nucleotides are TGTGCCAGCAGCTTGGGGGGCGGAAATGGCTACACCTTC. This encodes CASSLGGGNGYTF.

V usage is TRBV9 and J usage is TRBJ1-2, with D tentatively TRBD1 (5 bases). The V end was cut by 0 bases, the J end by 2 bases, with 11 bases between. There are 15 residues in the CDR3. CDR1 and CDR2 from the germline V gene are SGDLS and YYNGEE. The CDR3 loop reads CASSVATGGNYGYTF. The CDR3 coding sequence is TGTGCCAGCAGCGTAGCTACCGGGGGGAACTATGGCTACACCTTC.

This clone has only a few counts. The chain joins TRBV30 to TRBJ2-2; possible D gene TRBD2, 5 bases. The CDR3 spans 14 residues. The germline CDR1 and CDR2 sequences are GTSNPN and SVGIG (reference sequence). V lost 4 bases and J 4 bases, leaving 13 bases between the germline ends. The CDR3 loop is CAWTSLRATGELFF. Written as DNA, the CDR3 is TGTGCCTGGACGAGCTTGCGGGCCACCGGGGAGCTGTTTTTT.

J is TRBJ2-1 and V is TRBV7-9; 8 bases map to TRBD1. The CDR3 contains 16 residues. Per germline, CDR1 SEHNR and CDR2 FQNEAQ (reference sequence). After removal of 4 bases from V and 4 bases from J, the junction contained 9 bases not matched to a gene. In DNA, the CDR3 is TGTGCCAGCAGCTCCCAGGGGGCGGGATCTTACAATGAGCAGTTCTTC. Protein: CASSSQGAGSYNEQFF.

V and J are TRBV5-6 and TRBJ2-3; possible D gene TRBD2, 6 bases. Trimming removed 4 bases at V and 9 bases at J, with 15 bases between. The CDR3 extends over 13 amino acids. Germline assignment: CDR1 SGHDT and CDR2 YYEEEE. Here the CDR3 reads CASSPPGGRTQYF. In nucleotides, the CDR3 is TGTGCCAGCAGCCCCCCAGGAGGGAGAACGCAGTATTTT.

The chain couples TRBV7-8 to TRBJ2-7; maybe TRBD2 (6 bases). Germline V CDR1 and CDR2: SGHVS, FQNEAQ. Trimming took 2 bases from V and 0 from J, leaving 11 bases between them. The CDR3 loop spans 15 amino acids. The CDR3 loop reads CASSLRAGSSYEQYF. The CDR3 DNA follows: TGTGCCAGCAGCTTAAGGGCGGGAAGCTCCTACGAGCAGTACTTC.

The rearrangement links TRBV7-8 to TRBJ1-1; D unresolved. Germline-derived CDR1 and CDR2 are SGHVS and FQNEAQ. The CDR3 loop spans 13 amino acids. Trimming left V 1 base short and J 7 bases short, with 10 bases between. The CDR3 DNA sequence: TGTGCCAGCAGCTTAGACTGGCGGCGTGAAGCTTTCTTT. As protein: CASSLDWRREAFF.

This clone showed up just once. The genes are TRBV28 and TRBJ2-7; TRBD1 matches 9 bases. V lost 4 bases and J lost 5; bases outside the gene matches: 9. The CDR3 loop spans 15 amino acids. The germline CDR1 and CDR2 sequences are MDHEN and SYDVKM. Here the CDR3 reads CASSSPGQGLNEQYF. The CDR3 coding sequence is TGTGCCAGCAGTTCCCCGGGACAGGGTCTCAACGAGCAGTACTTC.

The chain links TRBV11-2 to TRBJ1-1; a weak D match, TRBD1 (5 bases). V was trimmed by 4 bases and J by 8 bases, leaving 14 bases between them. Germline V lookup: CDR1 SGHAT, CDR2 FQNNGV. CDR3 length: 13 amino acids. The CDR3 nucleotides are TGTGCCAGCAGCTGGGACTACGCCTCAGAAGCTTTCTTT. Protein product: CASSWDYASEAFF.

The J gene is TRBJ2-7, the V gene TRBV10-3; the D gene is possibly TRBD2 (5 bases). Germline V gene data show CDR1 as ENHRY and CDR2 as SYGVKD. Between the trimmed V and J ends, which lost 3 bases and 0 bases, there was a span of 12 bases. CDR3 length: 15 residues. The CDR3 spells CAISDEGRGSYEQYF. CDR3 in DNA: TGTGCCATCAGTGATGAGGGTAGAGGCTCCTACGAGCAGTACTTC.

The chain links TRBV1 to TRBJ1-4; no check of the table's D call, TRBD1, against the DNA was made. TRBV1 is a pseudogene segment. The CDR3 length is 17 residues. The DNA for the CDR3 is TGCACCAGCAGCCAAGCGAAACAGGGGGCGCGGGGAGAAAAACTGTTTTTT. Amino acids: CTSSQAKQGARGEKLFF.

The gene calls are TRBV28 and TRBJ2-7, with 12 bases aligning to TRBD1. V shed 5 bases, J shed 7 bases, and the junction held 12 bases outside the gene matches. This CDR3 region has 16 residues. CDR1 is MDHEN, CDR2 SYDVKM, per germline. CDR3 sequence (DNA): TGTGCCAGCAGTCCCCACCGGGACAGGGGGCGTTGGGAGCAGTACTTC. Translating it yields CASSPHRDRGRWEQYF.

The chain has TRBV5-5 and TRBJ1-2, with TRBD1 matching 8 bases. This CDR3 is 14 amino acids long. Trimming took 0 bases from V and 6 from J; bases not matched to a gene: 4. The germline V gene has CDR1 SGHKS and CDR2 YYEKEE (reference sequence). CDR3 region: CASSLEAGGHGYTF. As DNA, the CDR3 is TGTGCCAGCAGCTTGGAGGCAGGGGGCCATGGCTACACCTTC.